The 5 T cell receptor beta chains in this list originate from one sample, sequenced in a study of CD8 T cells in Susac syndrome. Random-hexamer reverse transcription was applied to about 0.45 to 1 ug RNA. TCRdb independently ran MiXCR on the immunoSEQ multiplex PCR reads; one entry per CDR3 protein. The sample has approximately 46,000 distinct CDR3 sequences, 90% to 95% seen once. Material for sequencing was CD8+ T cells from PBMCs. The receptors come from a human donor in good health.

The chain has TRBV20-1 and TRBJ2-2; D is perhaps TRBD2 (5 bases). CDR3 length: 16 residues. CDR1 and CDR2 from the germline V gene are DFQATT and SNEGSKA (reference sequence). Trimming left V 0 bases short and J 6 bases short, with 17 bases between. The chain's CDR3 is CSARDRRTTGSGELFF. In nucleotides, the CDR3 is TGCAGTGCTAGAGATAGGCGGACCACGGGGTCCGGGGAGCTGTTTTTT.

The chain couples TRBV5-1 to TRBJ2-7; TRBD1 might be the D (6 bases). Between the trimmed V and J ends, which lost 4 bases and 7 bases, there was a span of 9 bases. The germline CDR1 and CDR2 sequences are SGHRS and YFSETQ. The CDR3 runs 11 residues. The CDR3 reads CASSAGTEQYF. DNA for the CDR3: TGCGCCAGCAGCGCCGGGACAGAGCAGTACTTC.

V is TRBV29-1 and J is TRBJ1-2, with 8 bases fitting TRBD1. CDR1 and CDR2 from the germline V gene are SQVTM and ANQGSEA. Trimming at V came to 3 bases and at J to 6 bases, leaving 6 bases not matched to a gene. The CDR3 has 13 residues. CDR3 amino acids: CSVETGAQDGYTF. As DNA, the CDR3 is TGCAGCGTTGAGACAGGGGCCCAGGATGGCTACACCTTC.

The chain recombines TRBV7-9 with TRBJ2-2; 8 nucleotides agree with TRBD1. In germline, CDR1 is SEHNR, CDR2 FQNEAQ (reference sequence). Losses at the gene ends were 4 bases for V and 0 bases for J; bases not matched to a gene: 7. This CDR3 region has 17 residues. This CDR3 reads CASSYPPGQANTGELFF. CDR3 coding DNA: TGTGCCAGCAGCTATCCCCCGGGACAGGCGAACACCGGGGAGCTGTTTTTT.

The chain has TRBV2 and TRBJ2-7; D possibly matches TRBD1 or TRBD2 (7 bases each). CDR1 is SNHLY, CDR2 FYNNEI, per germline. V was cut by 6 bases and J by 4 bases, with 13 bases left in between. This CDR3 is 13 amino acids long. The CDR3 sequence: CASSAGGGYEQYF. The CDR3 nucleotides are TGTGCCAGCAGCGCAGGGGGGGGGTACGAGCAGTACTTC.